This TCR beta chain stems from a study of T cell responses to AZD1222 COVID-19 vaccine. With regard to this clone: What it recognizes is unknown.

Trimming cost V 4 bases and J 3 bases, with 16 bases left between them. The CDR3 length is 15 residues. CDR1 MNHEY and CDR2 SVGAGI come from the germline V gene. Study-wide findings and caveats: Baseline serology detected seropositivity in only five to seven AZD1222 recipients.

Clones were sequenced by immunoSEQ multiplex PCR, and TCRdb holds only the in-frame ones, with some missing. The sample records about 110,000 clones, around 89% being singletons. The input for sequencing was peripheral blood, taken on day 0 of AZD1222 vaccination. The chain uses TRBV6-5 and TRBJ2-7; D is perhaps TRBD1 (6 bases). The TCR was taken from an adult in good health. CDR3 residues: CASSSPGQAGYEQYF. CDR3 DNA sequence: TGTGCCAGCAGTTCCCCGGGACAAGCCGGCTACGAGCAGTACTTC.